This TCR beta chain stems from a study of blood T cells in healthy people across ages. V was clipped by 3 bases and J by 2 bases; unmatched bases: 2. The CDR3 has 16 amino acids. The authors ran a second PCR of about 7 to 11 cycles using a sample-barcoded 5' primer and a J-beta primer mix. Each CDR3 protein is one row after TCRdb ran MiXCR on the 5' RACE reads. The data contain 1.4 million or so distinct CDR3 sequences, about 45% of them seen just once; the ten biggest clones take up approximately 4%. The chain recombines TRBV12-3 or TRBV12-4 with TRBJ2-6; 9 bases line up with TRBD1. This receptor was identified in a woman aged 18-29 years in good health. The sequenced sample consisted of blood. This chain's CDR3 is CASSFNRGPGANVLTF. The CDR3 coding sequence is TGTGCCAGCAGTTTTAACAGGGGGCCTGGGGCCAACGTCCTGACTTTC.